These 23 T cell receptor beta chains were all obtained from the same sample, sequenced in a study of shared clonotypes between healthy human individuals. This table comes from immunoSEQ multiplex PCR, and its TCRdb copy is limited to in-frame clones, with some not included. The sample holds over 950,000 clones, 70% to 80% seen once. Sequences were obtained from memory CD4+ T cells from PBMCs. As to subset: CD45RA-negative fraction. These receptors were collected from a man aged 18 to 30 in good health. Some clones in this sample may be carry-over from other donors' samples.

In the case of this clone: This sample also contains other DNA sequences that code for the same CDR3. The chain links TRBV9 to TRBJ1-2; 9 positions agree with TRBD1. The CDR3 spans 14 residues. Germline trimming cut 0 bases from V and 7 bases from J; bases unmatched to any gene: 4. Germline V gene data show CDR1 as SGDLS and CDR2 as YYNGEE. CDR3 sequence reads: CASSVVGQGSGYTF. Written as DNA, the CDR3 is TGTGCCAGCAGCGTAGTAGGACAGGGGAGTGGCTACACCTTC.

The rearrangement joins TRBV4-3 to TRBJ2-1, with 12 bases aligning to TRBD2. The germline V gene encodes CDR1 LGHNA and CDR2 YSLEER. The length of the CDR3 is 22 residues. Germline trimming cut 0 bases from V and 9 bases from J; bases unmatched to any gene: 24. The CDR3 sequence is CASSQEFSKGPKRLAGVFEQFF. The CDR3 DNA reads as TGCGCCAGCAGCCAAGAATTTAGTAAAGGGCCAAAGAGACTAGCGGGAGTATTTGAGCAGTTCTTC.

CDR3 DNA sequence: TGTGCCAGCTCACCGGACAGGTTTCGGCTCGAGCAGTACTTC. Translation gives CASSPDRFRLEQYF. The V call is TRBV18, the J call TRBJ2-7; 7 bases are a match to TRBD1. The V and J ends lost 3 bases and 6 bases, in that order; junction bases with no gene match: 8. Germline V gene lookup returns CDR1 KGHSH and CDR2 LQKENI. The CDR3 spans 14 residues.

In DNA, the CDR3 is TGTGCTAGTGGTTTGGGCGGGACATTCAATGGCTACACCTTC. It yields the protein CASGLGGTFNGYTF. The rearrangement uses TRBV12-5 and TRBJ1-2, with a weak D call TRBD1 (6 bases). CDR3 length: 14 amino acids. Trimming cost V 1 base and J 6 bases, with 12 bases left between them. CDR1 and CDR2 (germline): LGHNT, FRNRAP.

This clone occurred a few times. CDR3 region: CASSQGLAEYNEQFF. The CDR3 DNA reads TGTGCCAGCAGCCAAGGACTAGCGGAGTACAATGAGCAGTTCTTC. V gene TRBV7-9 combines with J gene TRBJ2-1; 10 bases are a match to TRBD2. CDR1 and CDR2 from the germline V gene are SEHNR and FQNEAQ (reference sequence). V lost 5 bases and J lost 4; bases outside the gene matches: 5. The CDR3 loop spans 15 amino acids.

A remark on this clone: This CDR3 is also generated by other DNA sequences in the sample. This chain connects TRBV29-1 to TRBJ2-2, with D uncertain. This CDR3 contains 13 residues. V lost 4 bases and J 1 base, leaving 7 bases between the germline ends. Germline CDR1 SQVTM, CDR2 ANQGSEA. The CDR3 here is CSVARQNTGELFF. In nucleotides, the CDR3 is TGCAGCGTTGCCAGGCAGAACACCGGGGAGCTGTTTTTT.

The gene calls are TRBV5-1 and TRBJ2-1; no clear D gene. Germline lookup yields CDR1 SGHRS and CDR2 YFSETQ. The CDR3 has 15 residues. V gave up 2 bases and J gave up 0 bases, with 9 bases separating them. CDR3 protein: CASSFNPISYNEQFF. The CDR3 DNA reads TGCGCCAGCAGCTTCAACCCAATCTCCTACAATGAGCAGTTCTTC.

The chain employs TRBV2 and TRBJ2-5; D gene uncertain. Germline lookup yields CDR1 SNHLY and CDR2 FYNNEI. This CDR3 is built from 14 residues. Trimming removed 6 bases at V and 3 bases at J, with 14 bases between. CDR3 sequence reads: CASSRNEVEETQYF. CDR3 DNA sequence: TGTGCCAGCAGCCGAAATGAAGTGGAAGAGACCCAGTACTTC.

This clone was seen just once. The V and J genes are TRBV7-2 and TRBJ2-3, with D uncertain. Trimming took 5 bases from V and 1 from J, leaving 13 bases between them. This CDR3 has 15 residues. Germline assignment: CDR1 SGHTA and CDR2 FQGNSA. The chain's CDR3 is CASSPRTVGTDTQYF. The CDR3 DNA reads as TGTGCCAGCAGCCCTAGGACGGTTGGCACAGATACGCAGTATTTT.

This chain connects TRBV7-9 to TRBJ2-5; possibly TRBD2 for D (5 bases). CDR3 length equals 16 residues. CDR1 is SEHNR and CDR2 is FQNEAQ in the germline V gene (reference sequence). The germline V and J ends were trimmed by 5 bases and 3 bases, with 19 bases remaining between them. CDR3 amino acids: CASSHVPRRAEETQYF. DNA of the CDR3: TGTGCCAGCAGCCACGTCCCTCGGCGGGCGGAAGAGACCCAGTACTTC.

The rearrangement links TRBV6-5 to TRBJ2-3; D gene unclear. CDR1 MNHEY and CDR2 SVGAGI come from the germline V gene. V was cut by 2 bases and J by 0 bases, with 9 bases left in between. CDR3 length equals 15 residues. In DNA form, the CDR3 reads TGTGCCAGCAGTTACGAGGCAGCTAGCACAGATACGCAGTATTTT. Its protein is CASSYEAASTDTQYF.

This clone was detected a few times. V is TRBV30 and J is TRBJ1-1, with D tentatively TRBD1 (5 bases). CDR3 length equals 13 residues. The V end lost 2 bases, the J end lost 1 base, and 8 bases lay between the germline ends. Germline loops: CDR1 GTSNPN, CDR2 SVGIG (reference sequence). CDR3 loop: CAWSSGTNTEAFF. CDR3 coding DNA: TGTGCCTGGAGTTCGGGGACGAACACTGAAGCTTTCTTT.

This chain connects TRBV6-5 to TRBJ1-1, with D possibly being TRBD1 (5 bases). The germline V and J ends were trimmed by 7 bases and 2 bases, with 14 bases remaining between them. CDR3 size: 14 residues. Germline CDR1 MNHEY, CDR2 SVGAGI. In nucleotides, the CDR3 is TGTGCCAGCACCAGGGCCGGGTATAACACTGAAGCTTTCTTT. Translated, it gives CASTRAGYNTEAFF.

V and J are TRBV6-1 and TRBJ2-3, with 8 bases identical to TRBD1. This CDR3 has 16 residues. J lost 5 bases, V lost 2 bases, and 9 bases had no gene match. Germline V gene lookup returns CDR1 MNHNS and CDR2 SASEGT. CDR3 loop: CASSEWGRGRLDTQYF. The DNA of the CDR3 is TGTGCCAGCAGTGAATGGGGCAGGGGGCGCCTAGATACGCAGTATTTT.

This sequence joins TRBV11-2 and TRBJ2-1; 8 nucleotides agree with TRBD2. J gave up 4 bases and V 3 bases, and 17 bases lay outside the gene matches. CDR3 length: 19 amino acids. Germline V gene sequence: CDR1 SGHAT, CDR2 FQNNGV. The CDR3 loop reads CASSFRSGPAGDIYNEQFF. CDR3 DNA sequence: TGTGCCAGCAGCTTCCGTTCAGGACCAGCGGGGGACATTTACAATGAGCAGTTCTTC.

With respect to this clone: The junction departs from the called germline gene at one end, perhaps through a read error. This same CDR3 is encoded by further DNA sequences in the sample. This rearrangement joins TRBV7-2 to TRBJ2-7; D not certain. The CDR3 sequence is 12 residues long. Germline V lookup: CDR1 SGHTA, CDR2 FQGNSA. CDR3 DNA sequence: TGTGCTAGCAGCTTAGGGCGGTACGAGCAGTACTTC. Amino acid sequence: CASSLGRYEQYF.

This chain links TRBV4-2 with TRBJ2-3, with 10 bases lining up with TRBD2. Trimming took 0 bases from V and 0 from J; bases not matched to a gene: 12. The germline V gene encodes CDR1 LGHNA and CDR2 YNFKEQ. There are 20 residues in the CDR3. CDR3 coding DNA: TGTGCCAGCAGCCAAGACCCCCCTAGACTAGCGGGCCGTAGCACAGATACGCAGTATTTT. This encodes CASSQDPPRLAGRSTDTQYF.

The V gene is TRBV27, the J gene TRBJ2-7, with 9 positions matching TRBD1. Unmatched junction bases numbered 11, after V lost 5 bases and J lost 6 bases. CDR1 and CDR2 from the germline V gene are MNHEY and SMNVEV (reference sequence). The length of the CDR3 is 15 residues. The chain's CDR3 is CASSLLRDRVVEQYF. CDR3 DNA sequence: TGTGCCAGCAGTCTCCTCCGGGACAGGGTGGTCGAGCAGTACTTC.

The chain joins TRBV5-1 to TRBJ1-5; D call uncertain. Germline values: CDR1 SGHRS, CDR2 YFSETQ. This CDR3 is built from 15 residues. V was trimmed by 0 bases and J by 1 base, leaving 8 bases between them. CDR3 bases: TGCGCCAGCAGCTTGGCAGTGGGGAGCAATCAGCCCCAGCATTTT. Its protein is CASSLAVGSNQPQHF.

This chain joins TRBV7-2 and TRBJ2-2, with D uncertain. This CDR3 contains 14 residues. The germline CDR1 and CDR2 sequences are SGHTA and FQGNSA. Trimming pared 3 bases from V and 1 base from J, leaving 6 bases between. In DNA, the CDR3 is TGTGCCAGCAGCTTCGGCGGGAACACCGGGGAGCTGTTTTTT. It encodes CASSFGGNTGELFF.

This sequence joins TRBV5-1 and TRBJ1-1; D remains ambiguous. The V end was cut by 0 bases, the J end by 6 bases, with 12 bases between. The germline V gene has CDR1 SGHRS and CDR2 YFSETQ. The CDR3 is 14 amino acids. The CDR3 sequence: CASSLAEGGAEAFF. The CDR3 DNA sequence: TGCGCCAGCAGCTTGGCGGAGGGAGGAGCTGAAGCTTTCTTT.

Concerning this clone itself: Different DNA sequences within this sample yield the same CDR3. The CDR3 is CASSFQGSSYNEQFF. The CDR3 DNA follows: TGCGCCAGCAGCTTTCAGGGAAGCTCCTACAATGAGCAGTTCTTC. The chain joins TRBV5-1 to TRBJ2-1, with TRBD1 as a possible D gene (5 bases). The germline CDR1 and CDR2 sequences are SGHRS and YFSETQ. V was trimmed by 2 bases and J by 0 bases, leaving 9 bases between them. The CDR3 contains 15 residues. The whole variable domain, remainder taken from reference TRBV5-1 and TRBJ2-1, is KAGVTQTPRYLIKTRGQQVTLSCSPISGHRSVSWYQQTPGQGLQFLFEYFSETQRNKGNFPGRFSGRQFSNSRSEMNVSTLELGDSALYLCASSFQGSSYNEQFFGPGTRLTVL.

J is TRBJ2-5 and V is TRBV5-1; D is perhaps TRBD1 (6 bases). CDR3 length equals 16 residues. V was cut by 0 bases and J by 5 bases, with 17 bases left in between. Germline CDR1 is SGHRS and CDR2 is YFSETQ. CDR3 in amino acids: CASSLAVRGQRETQYF. CDR3 sequence (DNA): TGCGCCAGCAGCTTGGCAGTCAGGGGCCAACGGGAGACCCAGTACTTC.